These T cell receptor beta chains were read from a single sample in a study of T cell responses to AZD1222 COVID-19 vaccine. Libraries were prepared by immunoSEQ multiplex PCR; TCRdb keeps only in-frame clonotypes and omits some of them. Of roughly 150,000 clones listed, approximately 89% were seen once; the top ten hold 1% to 1.5%. Sequenced material: peripheral blood, taken 28 days after the second AZD1222 dose. Receptors were obtained from an adult who received the AZD1222 COVID-19 vaccine. CDR3s include the opening cysteine and the closing phenylalanine or tryptophan. D genes are given only for firm matches. Size tells how often a clone was seen (once, few, many) or the class of an expanded clone, and some rows leave it out.

v_gene	abundance	d_gene	j_gene	CDR3nt	CDR3aa
TRBV6-4	.	TRBD2	TRBJ2-6	TGTGCCAACGGGGAGGGATATCCCTCTGGGGCCAACGTCCTGACTTTC	CANGEGYPSGANVLTF
TRBV10-1	.	.	TRBJ1-5	TGCGCCAGCAGCGAGGCACTTAGCAATCAGCCCCAGCATTTT	CASSEALSNQPQHF
TRBV24-1	once	.	TRBJ2-5	TGTGCCACCAGTGATTCCAGGGTCGGAAAGACCCAGTACTTC	CATSDSRVGKTQYF
TRBV25-1	.	.	TRBJ2-7	TGTGCCAGCAGAGCCGGGACTCTCACCGGCGAGCAGTACTTC	CASRAGTLTGEQYF
TRBV7-2	.	.	TRBJ1-1	TGTGCCAGCAGCTTGTGGCGTACTGAAGCTTTCTTT	CASSLWRTEAFF
TRBV19	.	.	TRBJ2-1	TGTGCCAGTAGCGGAGCCTCCTACAATGAGCAGTTCTTC	CASSGASYNEQFF
TRBV27	.	.	TRBJ1-5	TGTGCCAGCAGTAAACTGGCGGGGCAGGACAATCAGCCCCAGCATTTT	CASSKLAGQDNQPQHF
TRBV18	.	.	TRBJ1-1	TGTGCCAGCCTAACCTTCCGGGGGAGTCGGGCCACTGAAGCTTTCTTT	CASLTFRGSRATEAFF
TRBV9	few	.	TRBJ1-5	TGTGCCAGCAGCGTGGGGCCCTCAAACCGTCAGCCCCAGCATTTT	CASSVGPSNRQPQHF
TRBV7-9	.	.	TRBJ2-2	TGTGCCAGCAGCGATCCCGCAGTTCCTACCTCGAACACCGGGGAGCTGTTTTTT	CASSDPAVPTSNTGELFF
TRBV27	.	.	TRBJ1-3	TGTGCCAGCAGCCTGACAGCCTCTGGAAACACCATATATTTT	CASSLTASGNTIYF
TRBV4-1	.	.	TRBJ2-6	TGCGCCAGCAGCCCTCGGGCCCTGGGCTCTGGGGCCAACGTCCTGACTTTC	CASSPRALGSGANVLTF
TRBV7-2	.	.	TRBJ1-2	TGTGCCAGCAGCTTAGTTTCTATTAACTATGGCTACACCTTC	CASSLVSINYGYTF
TRBV19	few	TRBD2	TRBJ2-1	TGTGCCGTCGGTCGGGAGGGTCCTCACAATGAGCAGTTCTTC	CAVGREGPHNEQFF
TRBV5-6	.	.	TRBJ2-7	TGTGCCAGCAGCTTGGTAGGGGAGAACTACGAGCAGTACTTC	CASSLVGENYEQYF
TRBV19	.	TRBD1	TRBJ1-5	TGTGCCAGTAGTATAGTCACCACAGGGGTAAGCAATCAGCCCCAGCATTTT	CASSIVTTGVSNQPQHF
TRBV12-3/TRBV12-4	.	.	TRBJ1-5	TGTGCCAGCAGTTTCACGGGGAATCAGCCCCAGCATTTT	CASSFTGNQPQHF
TRBV24-1	.	.	TRBJ2-1	TGTGCCACCAGCAAAGTCTCCTACAATGAGCAGTTCTTC	CATSKVSYNEQFF
TRBV20-1	.	.	TRBJ1-6	TGCAGTGCTAGTCCTTCCCCCGACCCGGATTCACCCCTCCACTTT	CSASPSPDPDSPLHF
TRBV5-1	.	.	TRBJ1-1	TGCGCCAGCAGCTTAACAGGGAGGACTGAAGCTTTCTTT	CASSLTGRTEAFF
TRBV28	.	.	TRBJ2-2	TGTGCCAGCTGCTGGCGTCAGGGGAGGGCCGGGGAGCTGTTTTTT	CASCWRQGRAGELFF
TRBV9	.	.	TRBJ2-7	TGTGCCAGCAGCGAGGGACTCGCAAGCTCCTACGAGCAGTACTTC	CASSEGLASSYEQYF
TRBV4-1	.	.	TRBJ2-4	TGCGCCAGCAGCCAAGTATCGGAGGCCAAAAACATTCAGTACTTC	CASSQVSEAKNIQYF
TRBV11-3	.	TRBD1	TRBJ2-3	TGTGCCAGCAGCGCCGGGACAGGCGATACGCAGTATTTT	CASSAGTGDTQYF
TRBV9	.	.	TRBJ2-3	TGTGCCAGCAGCCGTCTCCCTTTGGATACGCAGTATTTT	CASSRLPLDTQYF
TRBV6-5	.	.	TRBJ1-1	TGTGCCACCGCGTTAGCCCGGGGGGGGAACACTGAAGCTTTCTTT	CATALARGGNTEAFF
TRBV4-2	.	TRBD2	TRBJ2-1	TGTGCCAGCAGCCAGGGGACTAGCGGATTGTACAATGAGCAGTTCTTC	CASSQGTSGLYNEQFF
TRBV7-9	.	.	TRBJ1-1	TGTGCCAGCAGCTTATGGGAGGGTAAGAACACTGAAGCTTTCTTT	CASSLWEGKNTEAFF
TRBV7-9	.	.	TRBJ1-2	TGTGCCAGCAGCTTTCTCCCAGGGGACCATGGCTACACCTTC	CASSFLPGDHGYTF
TRBV2	.	.	TRBJ1-1	TGTGCCAGCAGGGACAGCGGGAACACTGAAGCTTTCTTT	CASRDSGNTEAFF
TRBV9	.	TRBD2	TRBJ2-5	TGTGCCAGCAGCGCGGGGACTAGCGGGAGTAAGGAGACCCAGTACTTC	CASSAGTSGSKETQYF
TRBV7-8	.	.	TRBJ1-1	TGTGCCAGCAGCTTCAGGGCTGGGAGCACTGAAGCTTTCTTT	CASSFRAGSTEAFF
TRBV3-1/TRBV3-2	once	TRBD1	TRBJ1-3	TGTGCCAGCAGTTCCGGGACAGCTGGAAACACCATATATTTT	CASSSGTAGNTIYF
TRBV7-6	once	.	TRBJ2-5	TGTGCCAGCAGCTTAGGAGTCCCCCGGTCGGATAAAGAGACCCAGTACTTC	CASSLGVPRSDKETQYF
TRBV12-5	few	.	TRBJ2-3	TGTGCTAGTGAGGGCCGCACAGATACGCAGTATTTT	CASEGRTDTQYF
TRBV4-1	.	TRBD1	TRBJ1-6	TGCGCCAGCAGCCAAAGACAGGGGGGTTCACCCCTCCACTTT	CASSQRQGGSPLHF
TRBV7-2	.	TRBD1	TRBJ1-2	TGTGCCAGCAGCAAGGGACAGGGGGACGGCTACACCTTC	CASSKGQGDGYTF
TRBV5-1	few	TRBD2	TRBJ2-7	TGCGCCAGCGGTAGGACTAGCGGGAACGACGAGCAGTACTTC	CASGRTSGNDEQYF
TRBV29-1	.	.	TRBJ1-2	TGCAGCGTTATCCAGGGCTATGGCTACACCTTC	CSVIQGYGYTF
TRBV3-1/TRBV3-2	.	TRBD2	TRBJ2-7	TGTGCCAGCAGCTTCGGGGGGGCCTACGAGCAGTACTTC	CASSFGGAYEQYF
TRBV9	.	TRBD1	TRBJ1-2	TGTGCCAGCAGCATAGGGACAGCTAACTATGGCTACACCTTC	CASSIGTANYGYTF
TRBV24-1	.	TRBD1	TRBJ2-3	TGTGCCACCAGTTATGGACAGGCCACAGATACGCAGTATTTT	CATSYGQATDTQYF
TRBV5-1	.	.	TRBJ1-2	TGCGCCAGCAGCTGGGGTGCAGGGTCAAATGATGGCTACACCTTC	CASSWGAGSNDGYTF
TRBV9	.	.	TRBJ1-3	TGTGCCAGCAGCGATGCAGGCGCCTCCTCTGGAAACACCATATATTTT	CASSDAGASSGNTIYF
TRBV4-3	.	TRBD2	TRBJ2-3	TGCGCCAGCAGCCAAGCTTGGGCCACTAGCGGGGGGGCCATCCCAGATACGCAGTATTTT	CASSQAWATSGGAIPDTQYF
TRBV6-2/TRBV6-3	.	.	TRBJ1-1	TGTGCCAGCAGTTACGCAGGGGTCTTGAACACTGAAGCTTTCTTT	CASSYAGVLNTEAFF
TRBV5-1	.	.	TRBJ1-4	TGCGCCAGCAGCTTGATGGGGACGCGGGATGAAAAACTGTTTTTT	CASSLMGTRDEKLFF
TRBV4-1	.	TRBD2	TRBJ2-1	TGCGCCAGCAGCCACCATAGCGGGGGATTCAATGAGCAGTTCTTC	CASSHHSGGFNEQFF